The sequence of this TCR beta chain was determined in a study of T cell responses to AZD1222 COVID-19 vaccine. Findings and caveats of the study: The span of vaccine-associated CD4 TCRs extended across spike, with dominance at 160-218 and 743-854.

J was trimmed by 6 bases and V by 3 bases; bases with no gene match: 5. The CDR3 totals 14 residues. Per germline, CDR1 LNHDA and CDR2 SQIVND (reference sequence). On this clone: Antigen: not known.

Data came from immunoSEQ multiplex PCR; TCRdb stores just in-frame clones and leaves some out. The table includes 120,000 to 150,000 clones, more than 75% detected once. The sample in question was peripheral blood, obtained 28 days after the second AZD1222 dose. The rearrangement joins TRBV19 to TRBJ1-5; TRBD1 aligns across 7 bases. This clonotype was obtained from an adult who received the AZD1222 COVID-19 vaccine. CDR3 region: CASSIPQGGQPQHF. In DNA, the CDR3 is TGTGCCAGTAGTATCCCCCAGGGGGGTCAGCCCCAGCATTTT.